This T cell receptor beta chain appears in the sequencing data of a study of T-cell reconstitution after alpha-beta-depleted transplantation in children. The TCRbeta library incorporated unique molecular identifiers. TCRdb recomputed calls from the PCR reads with MiXCR, one row per CDR3 protein. The sample lists roughly 400,000 distinct CDR3 sequences; 43% were seen once. This CDR3 has 16 residues. Germline V CDR1 and CDR2: SGHTA, FQGNSA. Deletions cut 1 base from V and 4 bases from J, with 15 bases between. This receptor was identified in a girl aged 2 to 10 with aplastic anemia, due to receive a stem cell transplant. This chain uses TRBV7-2 with TRBJ2-3, with a tentative D call TRBD2 (5 bases). The sequencing here drew on PBMCs, taken before TCRalphabeta/CD19-depleted stem cell transplant. CDR3 coding DNA: TGTGCCAGCAGCTTAGAGCCAGGCGGGCTGTCAGATACGCAGTATTTT. Its translation: CASSLEPGGLSDTQYF.